This passage covers 9 T cell receptor beta chains from one sample sequenced in a study of blood T cells in healthy people across ages. A second roughly 7 to 12 cycle PCR used barcoded and J-beta primers. From the 5' RACE reads, TCRdb called clonotypes with MiXCR, one entry per CDR3 protein. The repertoire holds 890,000 or so distinct CDR3 sequences, with less than 80% as singletons. The specimen was blood. The receptors originated from a man aged 30 to 39 in good health.

The chain couples TRBV7-2 to TRBJ2-7; 8 nucleotides agree with TRBD2. The trim removed 5 bases at V and 5 bases at J, leaving 11 bases unmatched. Germline V gene data show CDR1 as SGHTA and CDR2 as FQGNSA. CDR3 length: 15 amino acids. This chain's CDR3 is CASSPNSGTLHEQYF. CDR3 DNA sequence: TGTGCCAGCAGCCCGAATAGCGGGACCCTCCACGAGCAGTACTTC.

The V call is TRBV29-1, the J call TRBJ2-7; D is uncertain. Germline loops: CDR1 SQVTM, CDR2 ANQGSEA. Trimming cost V 0 bases and J 2 bases, with 5 bases left between them. The CDR3 is 12 amino acids. The CDR3 here is CSVEEGTYEQYF. CDR3 coding DNA: TGCAGCGTTGAAGAAGGCACCTACGAGCAGTACTTC.

This clonotype was seen repeatedly, ten times or more. The V and J genes are TRBV6-2 or TRBV6-3 and TRBJ2-4, with unresolved D. The CDR3 consists of 13 residues. Per the germline V gene, CDR1 is MNHEY and CDR2 is SVGEGT. Between the trimmed V and J ends, which lost 6 bases and 0 bases, there was a span of 6 bases. The DNA for the CDR3 is TGTGCCAGCAGCCTCCAAGCCAAAAACATTCAGTACTTC. This translates into CASSLQAKNIQYF.

This clonotype was recorded a few times. CDR3 sequence (DNA): TGTGCCAGCAGCTCTGGGACTAGCGGGGGTACCAAAAACATTCAGTACTTC. Protein product: CASSSGTSGGTKNIQYF. The chain couples TRBV7-2 to TRBJ2-4, with 14 bases lining up with TRBD2. Germline values: CDR1 SGHTA, CDR2 FQGNSA. This CDR3 has 17 amino acids. Trimming took 4 bases from V and 2 from J; bases not matched to a gene: 4.

This clonotype showed up just a few times. The chain links TRBV2 to TRBJ2-7; tentative D call: TRBD2 (5 bases). The CDR3 contains 12 residues. The germline gives CDR1 SNHLY, CDR2 FYNNEI. V was trimmed by 7 bases and J by 3 bases, leaving 10 bases between them. CDR3 coding DNA: TGTGCCAGCACTGAGCGGAACTACGAGCAGTACTTC. Translated, it gives CASTERNYEQYF.

The chain is built from TRBV20-1 and TRBJ1-2; D possibly corresponds to TRBD1 (5 bases). Germline CDR1 reads DFQATT; CDR2 reads SNEGSKA (reference sequence). V was clipped by 6 bases and J by 4 bases, with 18 bases between them. This CDR3 spans 14 amino acids. The CDR3 sequence: CSAHRLGLAYGYTF. The CDR3 bases are TGCAGTGCCCACCGTTTGGGGCTCGCCTATGGCTACACCTTC.

CDR3 nucleotides: TGTGCCAGCAAATCGACAGGGAACTATGGCTACACCTTC. Its translation is CASKSTGNYGYTF. The chain couples TRBV6-2 or TRBV6-3 to TRBJ1-2; 7 bases fit TRBD1. J lost 2 bases, V lost 7 bases, and 4 bases had no gene match. CDR1 MNHEY and CDR2 SVGEGT come from the germline V gene. This CDR3 is 13 amino acids long.

This clonotype has only a few counts. The chain joins TRBV9 to TRBJ1-2; no reliable D call. This CDR3 is 12 amino acids long. Per the germline V gene, CDR1 is SGDLS and CDR2 is YYNGEE. Trimming pared 3 bases from V and 7 bases from J, leaving 10 bases between. CDR3 sequence: CASSGRKSGYTF. The CDR3, as DNA: TGTGCCAGCAGCGGCAGGAAAAGTGGCTACACCTTC.

The V gene is TRBV20-1, the J gene TRBJ2-1, with unresolved D. CDR3 size: 14 residues. The V end was cut by 4 bases, the J end by 0 bases, with 10 bases between. CDR1 and CDR2 from the germline V gene are DFQATT and SNEGSKA (reference sequence). This CDR3 reads CSANDRLSYNEQFF. In DNA form, the CDR3 reads TGCAGTGCTAATGACCGGCTCTCCTACAATGAGCAGTTCTTC.